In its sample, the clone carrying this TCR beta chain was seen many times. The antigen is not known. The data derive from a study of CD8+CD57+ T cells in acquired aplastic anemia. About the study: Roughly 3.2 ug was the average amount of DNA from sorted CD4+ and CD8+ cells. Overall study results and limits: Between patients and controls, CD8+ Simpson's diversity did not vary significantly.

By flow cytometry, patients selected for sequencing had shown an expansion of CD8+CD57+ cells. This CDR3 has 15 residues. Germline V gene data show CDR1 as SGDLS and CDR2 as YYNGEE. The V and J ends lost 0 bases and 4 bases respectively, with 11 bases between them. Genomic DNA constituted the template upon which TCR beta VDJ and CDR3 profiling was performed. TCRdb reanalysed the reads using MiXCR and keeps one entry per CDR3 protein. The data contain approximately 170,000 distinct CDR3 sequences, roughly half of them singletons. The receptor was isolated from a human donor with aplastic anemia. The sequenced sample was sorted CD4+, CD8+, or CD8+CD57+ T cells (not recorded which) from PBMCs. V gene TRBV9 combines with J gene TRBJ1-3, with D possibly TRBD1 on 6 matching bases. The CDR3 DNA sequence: TGTGCCAGCAGCGTAGGGGACACTCGAGGAAACACCATATATTTT. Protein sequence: CASSVGDTRGNTIYF. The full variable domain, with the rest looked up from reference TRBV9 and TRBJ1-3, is DSGVTQTPKHLITATGQRVTLRCSPRSGDLSVYWYQQSLDQGLQFLIQYYNGEERAKGNILERFSAQQFPDLHSELNLSSLELGDSALYFCASSVGDTRGNTIYFGEGSWLTVV.